The next 18 T cell receptor beta chains were all read from a single sample in a study of cytomegalovirus exposure and HLA in healthy donors. This table comes from immunoSEQ multiplex PCR, and its TCRdb copy is limited to in-frame clones, with some not included. The data show under 250,000 clones, with about nine tenths seen just once and 1.5% to 2% held by the top ten. Material: PBMCs. The receptors derive from a young woman in good health and CMV-seropositive.

The chain has TRBV27 and TRBJ1-2, with 7 bases lining up with TRBD1. CDR3 length equals 15 residues. V shed 3 bases and J 7 bases; nucleotides not matched to a gene: 11. CDR1 and CDR2 from the germline V gene are MNHEY and SMNVEV (reference sequence). The CDR3 coding sequence is TGTGCCAGCAGTTTCCTCTACAGGGGCTGGGGTGGCTACACCTTC. Translated: CASSFLYRGWGGYTF.

This clone was seen only a few times. The chain uses TRBV28 and TRBJ1-1; tentatively, D is TRBD1 (5 bases). CDR1 is MDHEN, CDR2 SYDVKM, per germline. The length of the CDR3 is 12 residues. V was shortened by 6 bases and J by 3 bases, with 8 bases between the two germline ends. The CDR3 sequence: CASRGGHTEAFF. CDR3 DNA sequence: TGTGCCAGCAGGGGGGGACACACTGAAGCTTTCTTT.

The chain uses TRBV11-3 and TRBJ2-5, with 7 bases matching TRBD2. Germline CDR1 SGHNT, CDR2 YENEEA. V was clipped by 4 bases and J by 2 bases; unmatched bases: 10. This CDR3 is 16 amino acids long. CDR3 loop: CASSYRDYWGQETQYF. CDR3 bases: TGTGCCAGCAGCTACCGGGACTACTGGGGACAAGAGACCCAGTACTTC.

This sequence joins TRBV7-9 and TRBJ2-1; 8 nucleotides match TRBD1. This CDR3 region has 14 residues. V was pared by 4 bases and J by 6 bases, with 5 bases of the junction left unmatched. Germline V lookup: CDR1 SEHNR, CDR2 FQNEAQ (reference sequence). The CDR3: CASSSATGVNEQFF. The CDR3 DNA follows: TGTGCCAGCAGCTCCGCGACAGGGGTCAATGAGCAGTTCTTC.

V gene TRBV7-8 combines with J gene TRBJ2-7, with 8 bases that match TRBD1. Germline CDR1 is SGHVS and CDR2 is FQNEAQ. The CDR3 is 15 amino acids. V lost 4 bases and J lost 4; bases outside the gene matches: 9. CDR3 in amino acids: CASSSAHRGSYEQYF. The CDR3 coding sequence is TGTGCCAGCAGCTCAGCCCACAGGGGGAGTTACGAGCAGTACTTC.

The gene calls are TRBV2 and TRBJ1-1, with no clear D. CDR3 size: 18 residues. V was trimmed by 2 bases and J by 0 bases, leaving 19 bases between them. Germline CDR1 SNHLY, CDR2 FYNNEI. As DNA, the CDR3 is TGTGCCAGCAGTGAAAGTCAAGTCGCCGGGGAAATGAACACTGAAGCTTTCTTT. This codes for CASSESQVAGEMNTEAFF.

The chain is built from TRBV20-1 and TRBJ1-2, with 9 bases lining up with TRBD1. The CDR3 runs to 11 residues. The J segment lost 6 bases and the V segment lost 5 bases, leaving 1 base of the junction unmatched. Per germline, CDR1 DFQATT and CDR2 SNEGSKA (reference sequence). CDR3 protein: CSAGTGNGYTF. The CDR3 region has the DNA TGCAGTGCTGGGACAGGGAATGGCTACACCTTC.

The J gene is TRBJ2-2, the V gene TRBV7-8; 8 nucleotides match TRBD1. The CDR3 is 15 amino acids. V dropped 5 bases and J dropped 7; count of bases not matched to a gene: 9. Per the germline V gene, CDR1 is SGHVS and CDR2 is FQNEAQ. The CDR3 sequence: CASSVSGGYGGELFF. The CDR3 DNA reads TGTGCCAGCAGCGTTTCAGGGGGCTACGGCGGGGAGCTGTTTTTT.

The chain carries TRBV6-6 and TRBJ2-3; TRBD2 aligns across 9 bases. This CDR3 is 15 amino acids long. V lost 10 bases, J lost 0 bases, and 8 bases stayed unmatched. Germline V gives CDR1 MNHNY, CDR2 SVGAGI (reference sequence). The CDR3 region is CATRVAGGSTDTQYF. The CDR3 DNA reads TGTGCCACTAGAGTGGCGGGAGGGAGCACAGATACGCAGTATTTT.

The chain is built from TRBV11-2 and TRBJ2-5; TRBD2 is a possible D gene (6 bases). The CDR3 covers 16 residues. Germline V gives CDR1 SGHAT, CDR2 FQNNGV. V was clipped by 5 bases and J by 3 bases, with 19 bases between them. The CDR3 region is CASSAPFGGRKETQYF. The CDR3 DNA reads TGTGCCAGCAGCGCCCCGTTTGGGGGGAGAAAAGAGACCCAGTACTTC.

The J gene is TRBJ1-2, the V gene TRBV7-9, with 8 bases aligning to TRBD1. Germline CDR1 and CDR2: SEHNR and FQNEAQ (reference sequence). This CDR3 has 12 amino acids. Trimming at V came to 4 bases and at J to 6 bases, leaving 1 base not matched to a gene. The CDR3 DNA is TGTGCCAGCAGCTCGGACAGGGATGGCTACACCTTC. This codes for CASSSDRDGYTF. The full variable domain, with the rest looked up from reference TRBV7-9 and TRBJ1-2, is DTGVSQNPRHKITKRGQNVTFRCDPISEHNRLYWYRQTLGQGPEFLTYFQNEAQLEKSRLLSDRFSAERPKGSFSTLEIQRTEQGDSAMYLCASSSDRDGYTFGSGTRLTVV.

The J gene is TRBJ2-1, the V gene TRBV5-4; 8 bases line up with TRBD2. The CDR3 is 15 residues long. Per germline, CDR1 SGHNT and CDR2 YYREEE (reference sequence). The V and J ends lost 0 bases and 4 bases, in that order; junction bases with no gene match: 3. The CDR3 sequence: CASSLVPSGYNEQFF. In nucleotides, the CDR3 is TGTGCCAGCAGCTTGGTTCCTAGCGGGTACAATGAGCAGTTCTTC.

The rearrangement uses TRBV27 and TRBJ2-7; possibly TRBD1 for D (5 bases). The CDR3 totals 13 residues. Germline V gene lookup returns CDR1 MNHEY and CDR2 SMNVEV (reference sequence). With 4 bases removed from V and 0 bases from J, the gap between germline ends came to 7 bases. The DNA of the CDR3 is TGTGCCAGCAGTTGGACAAACTCCTACGAGCAGTACTTC. It yields the protein CASSWTNSYEQYF.

The chain combines TRBV27 with TRBJ2-3; 10 positions agree with TRBD1. Germline trimming cut 7 bases from V and 5 bases from J; bases unmatched to any gene: 9. The germline V gene encodes CDR1 MNHEY and CDR2 SMNVEV (reference sequence). This CDR3 contains 15 residues. The CDR3 region is CASKQDRGSGDTQYF. As DNA, the CDR3 is TGTGCCAGCAAGCAGGACAGGGGGTCAGGAGATACGCAGTATTTT.

The V call is TRBV27, the J call TRBJ2-1; TRBD2 aligns across 11 bases. This CDR3 has 14 amino acids. Trimming removed 4 bases from V and 7 bases from J; junction bases left unmatched: 3. CDR1 and CDR2 from the germline V gene are MNHEY and SMNVEV (reference sequence). CDR3 DNA sequence: TGTGCCAGCAGTTCCGTAGCGGGGGGGAATGAGCAGTTCTTC. It specifies CASSSVAGGNEQFF.

The genes are TRBV9 and TRBJ1-1; D call uncertain. Germline CDR1 SGDLS, CDR2 YYNGEE. V lost 0 bases and J lost 0, with 9 bases in between. The CDR3 totals 15 residues. CDR3 residues: CASSVVNSLNTEAFF. In nucleotides, the CDR3 is TGTGCCAGCAGCGTAGTAAACAGTTTGAACACTGAAGCTTTCTTT.

This chain links TRBV7-6 with TRBJ1-3; D perhaps matches TRBD1 (6 bases). Trimming took off 1 base at V and 0 bases at J, with 10 bases between the two ends. The germline CDR1 and CDR2 sequences are SGHVS and FNYEAQ. This CDR3 spans 16 amino acids. Here the CDR3 reads CASSLVEGGSGNTIYF. The CDR3 DNA reads TGTGCCAGCAGCTTAGTCGAAGGGGGCTCTGGAAACACCATATATTTT.

The genes are TRBV6-5 and TRBJ2-2; possibly TRBD1 for D (6 bases). V was pared by 2 bases and J by 5 bases, with 9 bases between. The CDR3 spans 14 residues. The V gene's germline CDR1 is MNHEY and CDR2 SVGAGI. CDR3 residues: CASSYGTLTGELFF. DNA of the CDR3: TGTGCCAGCAGTTACGGGACACTTACCGGGGAGCTGTTTTTT.